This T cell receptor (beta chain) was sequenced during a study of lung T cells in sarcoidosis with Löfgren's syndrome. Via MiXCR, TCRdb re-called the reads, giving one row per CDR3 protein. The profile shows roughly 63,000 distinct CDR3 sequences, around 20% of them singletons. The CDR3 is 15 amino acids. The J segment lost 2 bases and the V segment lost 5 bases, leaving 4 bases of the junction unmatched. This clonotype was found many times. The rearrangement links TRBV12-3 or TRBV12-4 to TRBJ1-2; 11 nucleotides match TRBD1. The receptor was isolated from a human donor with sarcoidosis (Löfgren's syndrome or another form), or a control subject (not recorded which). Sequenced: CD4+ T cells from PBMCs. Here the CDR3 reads CASSPRTGGNYGYTF. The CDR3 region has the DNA TGTGCCAGCAGTCCCCGGACAGGGGGCAACTATGGCTACACCTTC.